The clone carrying this T cell receptor beta chain has only a few counts. The target antigen is unknown. 5'-RACE, quantitative and with molecular barcodes, yielded the TCR beta libraries. One entry per CDR3 protein results from TCRdb running MiXCR on the 5' RACE reads. The top ten hold roughly a sixth of the sample, which has some 400,000 distinct CDR3 sequences, 20% to 25% seen once. The source of the sample is a study of CD8 T cells in ankylosing spondylitis. Trimming took 2 bases from V and 4 from J, leaving 12 bases between them. Germline values: CDR1 SGHRS, CDR2 YFSETQ. CDR3 length: 14 residues. Study-wide points: Ankylosing spondylitis blood seemed to carry a telltale TCR beta motif made of roughly 8 highly homologous variants. Earlier reports found some motif variants in synovial fluid and blood in reactive arthritis. Enrichment of disease-linked clones was reportedly significant in matched ankylosing spondylitis synovial fluid.

The rearrangement uses TRBV5-1 and TRBJ1-1; D is ambiguous. Sequencing was carried out using blood, either unsorted or a sorted T cell fraction (not recorded which). This TCR was recovered from a male donor with ankylosing spondylitis. The CDR3 is CASSLTRGITEAFF. CDR3 DNA sequence: TGCGCCAGCAGCTTAACTAGAGGGATCACTGAAGCTTTCTTT.